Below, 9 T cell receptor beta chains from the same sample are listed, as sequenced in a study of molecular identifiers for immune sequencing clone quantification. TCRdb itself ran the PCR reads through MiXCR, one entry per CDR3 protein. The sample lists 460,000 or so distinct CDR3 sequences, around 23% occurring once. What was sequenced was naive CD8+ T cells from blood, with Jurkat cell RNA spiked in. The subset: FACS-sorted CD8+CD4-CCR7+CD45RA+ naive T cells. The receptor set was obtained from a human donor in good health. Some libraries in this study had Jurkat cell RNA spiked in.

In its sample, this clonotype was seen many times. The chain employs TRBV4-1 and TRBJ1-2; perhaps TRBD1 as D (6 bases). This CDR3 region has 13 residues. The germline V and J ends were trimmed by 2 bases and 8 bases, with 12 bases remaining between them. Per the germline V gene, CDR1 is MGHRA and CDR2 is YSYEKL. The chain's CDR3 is CASSQRQELGYTF. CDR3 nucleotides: TGCGCCAGCAGCCAAAGACAGGAGCTAGGCTACACCTTC.

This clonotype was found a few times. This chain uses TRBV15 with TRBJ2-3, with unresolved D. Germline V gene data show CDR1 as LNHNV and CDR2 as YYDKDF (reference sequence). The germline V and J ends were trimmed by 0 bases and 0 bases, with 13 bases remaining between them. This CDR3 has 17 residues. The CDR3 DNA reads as TGTGCCACCAGCAGAGATCACGAGGTACAGAGCACAGATACGCAGTATTTT. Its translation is CATSRDHEVQSTDTQYF. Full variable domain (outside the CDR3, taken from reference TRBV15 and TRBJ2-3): DAMVIQNPRYQVTQFGKPVTLSCSQTLNHNVMYWYQQKSSQAPKLLFHYYDKDFNNEADTPDNFQSRRPNTSFCFLDIRSPGLGDTAMYLCATSRDHEVQSTDTQYFGPGTRLTVL.

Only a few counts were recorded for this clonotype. The CDR3 region has the DNA TGTGCCAGCAGTTTAGCCTTGGTGGGAGGGGGAAATGAGCAGTTCTTC. The encoded protein is CASSLALVGGGNEQFF. The chain combines TRBV28 with TRBJ2-1; D perhaps matches TRBD2 (7 bases). The germline V gene has CDR1 MDHEN and CDR2 SYDVKM. Trimming removed 2 bases from V and 7 bases from J, with 18 bases in between. This CDR3 spans 16 amino acids.

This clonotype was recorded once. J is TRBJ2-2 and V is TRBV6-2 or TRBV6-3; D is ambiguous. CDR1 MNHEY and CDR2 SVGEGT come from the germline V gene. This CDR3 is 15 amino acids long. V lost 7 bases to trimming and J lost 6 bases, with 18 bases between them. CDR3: CASIELPSPAGELFF. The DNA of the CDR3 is TGTGCCAGCATCGAGCTCCCCTCCCCTGCCGGGGAGCTGTTTTTT.

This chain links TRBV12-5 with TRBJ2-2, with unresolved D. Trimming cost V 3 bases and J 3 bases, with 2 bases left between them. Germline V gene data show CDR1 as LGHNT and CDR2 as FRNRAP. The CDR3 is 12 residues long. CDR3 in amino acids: CASGFHTGELFF. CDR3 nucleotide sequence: TGTGCTAGTGGTTTTCACACCGGGGAGCTGTTTTTT.

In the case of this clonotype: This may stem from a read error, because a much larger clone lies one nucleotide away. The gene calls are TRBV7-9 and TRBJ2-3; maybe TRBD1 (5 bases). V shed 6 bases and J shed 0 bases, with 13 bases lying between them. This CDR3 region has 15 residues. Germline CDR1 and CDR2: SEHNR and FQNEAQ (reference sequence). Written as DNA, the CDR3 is TGTGCCAGCAGTCTTGACAGTGCTAGCACAGATACGCAGTATTTT. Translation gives CASSLDSASTDTQYF.

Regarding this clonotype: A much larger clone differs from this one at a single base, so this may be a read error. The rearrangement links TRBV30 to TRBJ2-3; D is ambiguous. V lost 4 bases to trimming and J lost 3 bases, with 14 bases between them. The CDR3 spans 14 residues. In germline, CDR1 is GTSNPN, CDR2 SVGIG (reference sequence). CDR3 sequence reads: CAWNTASLTDTQYF. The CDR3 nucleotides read TGTGCCTGGAATACGGCGTCTCTGACAGATACGCAGTATTTT.

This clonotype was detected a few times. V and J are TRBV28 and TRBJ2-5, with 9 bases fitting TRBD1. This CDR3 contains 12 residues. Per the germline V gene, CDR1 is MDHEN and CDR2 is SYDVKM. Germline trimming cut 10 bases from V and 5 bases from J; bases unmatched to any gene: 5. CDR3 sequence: CANGTGFETQYF. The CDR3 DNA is TGTGCCAACGGGACAGGGTTTGAGACCCAGTACTTC.

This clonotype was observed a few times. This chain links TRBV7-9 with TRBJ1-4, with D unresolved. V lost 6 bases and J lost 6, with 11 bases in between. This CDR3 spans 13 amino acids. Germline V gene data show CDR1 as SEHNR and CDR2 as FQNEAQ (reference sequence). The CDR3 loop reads CASRSALDEKLFF. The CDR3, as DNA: TGTGCCAGCAGGTCGGCCTTGGATGAAAAACTGTTTTTT.